This paragraph covers one TCR beta chain sequence. Its target is unknown. The data are from a study of lymphopenia after photon versus proton radiotherapy. Study-wide findings and caveats: Proton therapy kept repertoires fairly stable, unlike photons, which gained effector/memory cells. Only patients who died were analyzed for survival; proton advantage is unproven. Larger post-nadir TCR diversity loss correlated inversely with survival in deceased patients. Oligoclonal CD8+ Temra expansion after nadir drove photon patients' diversity drop.

The V end lost 0 bases, the J end lost 6 bases, and 7 bases lay between the germline ends. The germline gives CDR1 SGDLS, CDR2 YYNGEE. The CDR3 runs to 13 residues. Libraries were prepared by immunoSEQ multiplex PCR; TCRdb keeps only in-frame clonotypes and omits some of them. The data contain around 160,000 clones, more than 85% of them singletons. The sequence came from a man aged 45-65 years with gastric cancer. The source was peripheral blood, collected from a patient treated with photon-based radiotherapy. V usage is TRBV9 and J usage is TRBJ2-1, with no clear D. As DNA, the CDR3 is TGTGCCAGCAGCGTAGAGACTCTCAATGAGCAGTTCTTC. This gives the protein CASSVETLNEQFF.